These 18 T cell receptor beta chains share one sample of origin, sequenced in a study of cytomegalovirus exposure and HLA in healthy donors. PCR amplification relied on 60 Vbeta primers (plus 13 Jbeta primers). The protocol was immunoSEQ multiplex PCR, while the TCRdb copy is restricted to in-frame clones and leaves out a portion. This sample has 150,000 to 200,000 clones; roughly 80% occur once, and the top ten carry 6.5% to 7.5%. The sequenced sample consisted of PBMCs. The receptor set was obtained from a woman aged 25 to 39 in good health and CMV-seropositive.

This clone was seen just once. CDR3 protein: CASSPTGTGEGEQYF. The CDR3 bases are TGTGCCAGCAGCCCGACCGGGACAGGGGAGGGCGAGCAGTACTTC. The chain employs TRBV7-2 and TRBJ2-5; 10 positions match TRBD1. The DNA end favors TRBJ2-7, so the J call may be wrong. Germline V gene sequence: CDR1 SGHTA, CDR2 FQGNSA. CDR3 length: 15 residues.

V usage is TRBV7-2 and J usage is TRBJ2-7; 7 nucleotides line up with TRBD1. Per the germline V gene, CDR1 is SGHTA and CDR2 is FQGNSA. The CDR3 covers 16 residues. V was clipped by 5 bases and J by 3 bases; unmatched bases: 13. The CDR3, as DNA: TGTGCCAGCAGCCGACGACAGGGTGGGGTTTTCTACGAGCAGTACTTC. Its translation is CASSRRQGGVFYEQYF.

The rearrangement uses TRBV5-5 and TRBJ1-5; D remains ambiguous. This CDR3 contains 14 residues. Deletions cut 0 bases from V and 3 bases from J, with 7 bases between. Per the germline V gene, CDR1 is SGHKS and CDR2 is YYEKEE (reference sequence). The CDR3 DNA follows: TGTGCCAGCAGCTTGGGAGGAGACAATCAGCCCCAGCATTTT. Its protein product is CASSLGGDNQPQHF.

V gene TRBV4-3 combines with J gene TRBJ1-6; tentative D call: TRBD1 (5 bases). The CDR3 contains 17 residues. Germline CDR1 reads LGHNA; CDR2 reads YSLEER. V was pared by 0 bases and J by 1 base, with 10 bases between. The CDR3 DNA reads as TGCGCCAGCAGCCAAGAGAGCAGGGTTTCCTATAATTCACCCCTCCACTTT. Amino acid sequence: CASSQESRVSYNSPLHF.

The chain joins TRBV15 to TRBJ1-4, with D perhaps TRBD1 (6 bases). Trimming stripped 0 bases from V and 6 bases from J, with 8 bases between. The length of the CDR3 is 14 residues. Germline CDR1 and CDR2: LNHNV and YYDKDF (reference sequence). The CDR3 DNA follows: TGTGCCACCAGCAGAGATTACAGGGATGAAAAACTGTTTTTT. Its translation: CATSRDYRDEKLFF.

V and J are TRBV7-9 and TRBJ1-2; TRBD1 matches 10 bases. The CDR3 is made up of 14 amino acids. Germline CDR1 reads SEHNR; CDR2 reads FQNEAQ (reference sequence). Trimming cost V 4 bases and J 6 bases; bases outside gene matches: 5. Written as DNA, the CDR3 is TGTGCCAGCAGCTCGACAGGGGGCTTGAATGGCTACACCTTC. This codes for CASSSTGGLNGYTF.

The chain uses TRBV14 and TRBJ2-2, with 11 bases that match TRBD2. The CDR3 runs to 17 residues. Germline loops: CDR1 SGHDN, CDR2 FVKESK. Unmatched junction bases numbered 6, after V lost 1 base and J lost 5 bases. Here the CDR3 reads CASSQVGRLAGTGELFF. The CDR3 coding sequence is TGTGCCAGCAGCCAAGTGGGGAGACTAGCGGGAACCGGGGAGCTGTTTTTT.

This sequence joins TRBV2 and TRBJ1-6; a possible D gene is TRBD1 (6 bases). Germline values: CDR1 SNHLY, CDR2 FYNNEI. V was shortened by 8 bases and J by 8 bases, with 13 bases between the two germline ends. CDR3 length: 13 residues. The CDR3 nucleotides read TGTGCCAGCGCTTCTAAGGGGGATTCACCCCTCCACTTT. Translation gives CASASKGDSPLHF.

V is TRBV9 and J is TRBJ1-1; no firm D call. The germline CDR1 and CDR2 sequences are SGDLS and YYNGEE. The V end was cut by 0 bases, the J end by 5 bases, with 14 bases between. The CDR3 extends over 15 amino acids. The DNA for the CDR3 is TGTGCCAGCAGCGTAGCGGCAGGTGGTCTGACTGAAGCTTTCTTT. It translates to CASSVAAGGLTEAFF.

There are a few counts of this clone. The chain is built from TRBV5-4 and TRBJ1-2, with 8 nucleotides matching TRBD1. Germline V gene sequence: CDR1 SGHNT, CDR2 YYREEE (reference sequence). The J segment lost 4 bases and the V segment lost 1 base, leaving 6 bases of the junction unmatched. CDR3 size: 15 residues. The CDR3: CASSLNRGDVYGYTF. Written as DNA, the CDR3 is TGTGCCAGCAGCTTGAACAGGGGGGACGTCTATGGCTACACCTTC.

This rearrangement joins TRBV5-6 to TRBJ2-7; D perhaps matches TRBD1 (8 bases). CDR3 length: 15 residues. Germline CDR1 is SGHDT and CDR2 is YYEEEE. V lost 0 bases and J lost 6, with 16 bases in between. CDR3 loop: CASSLVSGGGGEQYF. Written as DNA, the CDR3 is TGTGCCAGCAGCTTGGTTTCAGGGGGCGGGGGCGAGCAGTACTTC.

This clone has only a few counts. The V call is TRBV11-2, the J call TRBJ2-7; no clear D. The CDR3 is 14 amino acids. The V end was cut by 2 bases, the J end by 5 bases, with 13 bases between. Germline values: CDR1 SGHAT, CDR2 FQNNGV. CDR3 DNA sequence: TGTGCCAGCAGCTTACAACGCCCCATAGACGAGCAGTACTTC. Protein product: CASSLQRPIDEQYF.

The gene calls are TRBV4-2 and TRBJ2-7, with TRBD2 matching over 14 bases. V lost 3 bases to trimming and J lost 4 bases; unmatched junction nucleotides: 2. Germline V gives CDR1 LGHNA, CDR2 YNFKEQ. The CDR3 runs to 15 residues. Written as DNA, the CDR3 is TGTGCCAGCAGCCACGGACTAGCGGGGGGTTACGAGCAGTACTTC. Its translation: CASSHGLAGGYEQYF.

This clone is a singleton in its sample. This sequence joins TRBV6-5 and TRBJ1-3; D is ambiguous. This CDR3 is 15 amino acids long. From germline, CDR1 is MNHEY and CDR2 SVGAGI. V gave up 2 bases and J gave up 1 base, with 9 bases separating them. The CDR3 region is CASSYSIVSGNTIYF. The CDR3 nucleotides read TGTGCCAGCAGTTACAGTATAGTATCTGGAAACACCATATATTTT.

CDR3 amino acids: CAWTRQAINYGYTF. The CDR3 nucleotides are TGTGCCTGGACCAGACAGGCTATAAACTATGGCTACACCTTC. V gene TRBV30 combines with J gene TRBJ1-2; the D gene is possibly TRBD1 (6 bases). The CDR3 is 14 residues long. CDR1 and CDR2 from the germline V gene are GTSNPN and SVGIG (reference sequence). V lost 4 bases and J 2 bases, leaving 14 bases between the germline ends.

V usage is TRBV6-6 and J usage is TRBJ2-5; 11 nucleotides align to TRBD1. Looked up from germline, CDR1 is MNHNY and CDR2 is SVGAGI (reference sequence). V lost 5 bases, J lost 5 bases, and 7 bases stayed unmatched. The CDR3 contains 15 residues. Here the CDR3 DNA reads TGTGCCAGCAGTCCGGACAGGGGGCGCCCGGAGACCCAGTACTTC. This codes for CASSPDRGRPETQYF.

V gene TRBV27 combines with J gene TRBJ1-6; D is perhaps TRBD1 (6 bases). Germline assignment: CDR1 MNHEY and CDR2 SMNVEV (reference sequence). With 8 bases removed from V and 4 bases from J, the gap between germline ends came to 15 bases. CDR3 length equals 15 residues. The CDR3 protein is CASQSVGQYNSPLHF. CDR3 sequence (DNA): TGTGCCAGCCAGTCGGTAGGACAGTATAATTCACCCCTCCACTTT.

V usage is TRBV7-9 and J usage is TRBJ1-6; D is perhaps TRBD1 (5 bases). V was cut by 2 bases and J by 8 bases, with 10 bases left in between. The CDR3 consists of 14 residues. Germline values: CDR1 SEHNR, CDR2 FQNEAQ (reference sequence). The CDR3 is CASSLMGGYSPLHF. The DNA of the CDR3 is TGTGCCAGCAGCTTAATGGGGGGATATTCACCCCTCCACTTT.